Following are 15 T cell receptor beta chains from one sample sequenced in a study of cytomegalovirus exposure and HLA in healthy donors. The PCR was carried out with 60 Vbeta primers and 13 Jbeta primers. Produced via immunoSEQ multiplex PCR; TCRdb's table is partial and in-frame only. Seen here are approximately 70,000 clones, around three quarters observed once, and the top ten hold 6% to 6.5%. The material sequenced was PBMCs. The receptor source for this set is a man aged 50-59 years in good health and CMV-seronegative.

The J gene is TRBJ2-1, the V gene TRBV6-1, with TRBD2 matching 9 bases. This CDR3 comprises 14 residues. The trim removed 3 bases at V and 7 bases at J, leaving 4 bases unmatched. Germline loops: CDR1 MNHNS, CDR2 SASEGT. CDR3 sequence: CASSERGGKNEQFF. CDR3 DNA: TGTGCCAGCAGTGAGCGGGGGGGCAAGAATGAGCAGTTCTTC.

This chain uses TRBV7-6 with TRBJ2-3; 13 nucleotides agree with TRBD2. V trimming: 6 bases; J trimming: 1 base; junction bases outside the gene matches: 10. This CDR3 is built from 18 residues. Germline V gives CDR1 SGHVS, CDR2 FNYEAQ. In nucleotides, the CDR3 is TGTGCCAGCAGGCCGGGACTAGCGGGAAGGTTCGGCACAGATACGCAGTATTTT. This translates into CASRPGLAGRFGTDTQYF.

The V and J genes are TRBV19 and TRBJ1-2; no firm D call. V lost 0 bases to trimming and J lost 2 bases, with 7 bases between them. The CDR3 has 14 residues. Germline assignment: CDR1 LNHDA and CDR2 SQIVND (reference sequence). CDR3 DNA: TGTGCCAGTAGTATAGATCGACTAAACTATGGCTACACCTTC. This encodes CASSIDRLNYGYTF. The full variable domain, completed using reference TRBV19 and TRBJ1-2, is DGGITQSPKYLFRKEGQNVTLSCEQNLNHDAMYWYRQDPGQGLRLIYYSQIVNDFQKGDIAEGYSVSREKKESFPLTVTSAQKNPTAFYLCASSIDRLNYGYTFGSGTRLTVV.

The rearrangement uses TRBV28 and TRBJ1-1; the D gene is possibly TRBD1 (5 bases). CDR3 length equals 14 residues. V was pared by 3 bases and J by 6 bases, with 14 bases between. Germline V CDR1 and CDR2: MDHEN, SYDVKM. CDR3 DNA: TGTGCCAGCAGTTTGGCCAGGGTTTTATCTGAAGCTTTCTTT. This translates into CASSLARVLSEAFF.

V and J are TRBV4-1 and TRBJ2-1, with TRBD2 matching over 9 bases. Germline V gene sequence: CDR1 MGHRA, CDR2 YSYEKL. V gave up 1 base and J gave up 6 bases; unmatched junction bases: 4. The CDR3 is 15 residues long. This CDR3 reads CASSQGAGGFNEQFF. The CDR3 DNA reads as TGCGCCAGCAGCCAAGGAGCGGGAGGCTTCAATGAGCAGTTCTTC.

This chain links TRBV27 with TRBJ2-7; 13 bases are a match to TRBD2. Germline lookup yields CDR1 MNHEY and CDR2 SMNVEV (reference sequence). The CDR3 runs to 16 residues. Unmatched junction bases numbered 4, after V lost 3 bases and J lost 2 bases. The DNA for the CDR3 is TGTGCCAGCAGTTTCACGGGACTAGCGGGAACCTACGAGCAGTACTTC. Residues: CASSFTGLAGTYEQYF.

The genes are TRBV5-8 and TRBJ1-4; D perhaps matches TRBD1 (5 bases). This CDR3 is 14 amino acids long. Germline loops: CDR1 SGHTS, CDR2 YDEGEE. The germline V and J ends were trimmed by 1 base and 8 bases, with 12 bases remaining between them. This chain's CDR3 is CASSLYQGNEKLFF. The CDR3 DNA reads TGTGCCAGCAGCTTGTACCAGGGAAACGAAAAACTGTTTTTT.

V is TRBV5-6 and J is TRBJ1-2; no clear D gene. Germline CDR1 and CDR2: SGHDT and YYEEEE. The V gene lost 4 bases and the J gene lost 8 bases, with 27 bases spanning the gap. This CDR3 spans 17 amino acids. In DNA form, the CDR3 reads TGTGCCAGCAGCCCGGAGCCATTTGGGAGCTTACGACGCGGCTACACCTTC. Translation gives CASSPEPFGSLRRGYTF.

This chain connects TRBV5-1 to TRBJ2-7; 7 bases align to TRBD1. Germline V gene data show CDR1 as SGHRS and CDR2 as YFSETQ. The CDR3 extends over 14 amino acids. Trimming took 1 base from V and 3 from J; bases not matched to a gene: 4. The CDR3: CASSLQGVSYEQYF. DNA for the CDR3: TGCGCCAGCAGCTTGCAGGGGGTAAGCTACGAGCAGTACTTC.

The V call is TRBV11-2, the J call TRBJ2-3, with TRBD2 matching 8 bases. The germline gives CDR1 SGHAT, CDR2 FQNNGV. The CDR3 loop spans 16 amino acids. V was clipped by 10 bases and J by 4 bases; unmatched bases: 16. CDR3: CAITAGAKGKSDTQYF. For the CDR3, the DNA is TGTGCCATCACAGCGGGGGCGAAGGGGAAGTCAGATACGCAGTATTTT.

DNA for the CDR3: TGTGCCAGCAGCTTTCCGACCCACTCGGGGTACAATGAGCAGTTCTTC. This sequence encodes CASSFPTHSGYNEQFF. V gene TRBV7-6 combines with J gene TRBJ2-1, with a possible D match to TRBD2 (5 bases). The length of the CDR3 is 16 residues. Per germline, CDR1 SGHVS and CDR2 FNYEAQ. V shed 3 bases and J shed 4 bases, with 16 bases lying between them.

J is TRBJ1-1 and V is TRBV19; possible D gene TRBD1, 5 bases. CDR3 length: 15 residues. CDR1 is LNHDA and CDR2 is SQIVND in the germline V gene (reference sequence). Trimming removed 6 bases from V and 5 bases from J, with 19 bases in between. CDR3: CASSRQVRGGTEAFF. CDR3 nucleotides: TGTGCCAGTAGCCGGCAGGTTCGCGGGGGTACTGAAGCTTTCTTT.

This clone was seen only once. The V call is TRBV11-2, the J call TRBJ1-2, with 8 bases aligning to TRBD1. With 5 bases clipped from V and 5 bases from J, the junction kept 16 bases outside the gene matches. This CDR3 contains 17 residues. Germline V gene data show CDR1 as SGHAT and CDR2 as FQNNGV. CDR3 in DNA: TGTGCCAGCAGCACGACAGGGGCGAGGGGCTTATTTTATGGCTACACCTTC. Protein: CASSTTGARGLFYGYTF.

The chain couples TRBV5-1 to TRBJ1-1, with TRBD1 matching over 9 bases. Germline trimming cut 4 bases from V and 1 base from J; bases unmatched to any gene: 8. The germline gives CDR1 SGHRS, CDR2 YFSETQ. The length of the CDR3 is 16 residues. CDR3: CASSPRPDRGNTEAFF. The CDR3 region has the DNA TGCGCCAGCAGCCCAAGACCGGACAGGGGGAACACTGAAGCTTTCTTT.

This sequence joins TRBV28 and TRBJ2-4; TRBD2 aligns across 8 bases. Looked up from germline, CDR1 is MDHEN and CDR2 is SYDVKM. There are 14 residues in the CDR3. Trimming cost V 6 bases and J 9 bases; bases outside gene matches: 10. The CDR3 bases are TGTGCCAGCAGCCTCGAGGGAGCGGGGGCCATTCAGTACTTC. Translated: CASSLEGAGAIQYF.